This T cell receptor beta chain is from a study of Tregs in tolerant kidney transplant recipients. General study results and limits: Few patients were studied, so findings need validation in larger groups.

Unstimulated Tregs (CD4+CD25+CD127-) and CD4+CD25- non-Tregs were sorted from PBMCs. CDR1 and CDR2 (germline): LNHDA, SQIVND (reference sequence). CDR3 length: 15 amino acids. With 3 bases removed from V and 1 base from J, the gap between germline ends came to 10 bases. Only one count was recorded for this clone. The antigen remains unidentified. TCRdb's table, derived via immunoSEQ multiplex PCR, lists solely in-frame clones and lacks some. This table has tens of thousands of clones, about four fifths appearing once. Sequenced input: CD4+ T cells from blood. The J gene is TRBJ1-5, the V gene TRBV19; tentative D call: TRBD1 (5 bases). This sequence originates from a human donor in good health. CDR3 protein: CASSILGDSNQPQHF. In DNA form, the CDR3 reads TGTGCCAGTAGTATTTTGGGGGACAGCAATCAGCCCCAGCATTTT.